Following are 8 T cell receptor beta chains from one sample sequenced in a study of shared clonotypes between healthy human individuals. Data came from immunoSEQ multiplex PCR; TCRdb stores just in-frame clones and leaves some out. Of 500,000 to 550,000 clones listed, 95% to 97% were seen once; the top ten hold under 0.065%. The material sequenced was naive CD4+ T cells sorted from blood. Sample subset: CD45RA+ positively selected. The receptors here all came from a woman in her twenties or thirties in good health.

This chain connects TRBV28 to TRBJ2-7, with 7 bases matching TRBD2. Losses at the gene ends were 6 bases for V and 3 bases for J; bases not matched to a gene: 8. CDR1 is MDHEN, CDR2 SYDVKM, per germline. CDR3 size: 14 residues. The CDR3 DNA follows: TGTGCCAGCAGCCCCTGGGGCGGGGGCTACGAGCAGTACTTC. It encodes CASSPWGGGYEQYF.

The chain employs TRBV5-1 and TRBJ2-4, with 8 positions matching TRBD1. CDR1 and CDR2 (germline): SGHRS, YFSETQ. V lost 0 bases to trimming and J lost 4 bases; unmatched junction nucleotides: 6. This CDR3 is 16 amino acids long. The CDR3 DNA is TGCGCCAGCAGCTTGGCGGGACAGGATATAAAAAACATTCAGTACTTC. Translated, it gives CASSLAGQDIKNIQYF.

This sequence joins TRBV18 and TRBJ2-7; 7 nucleotides match TRBD2. The CDR3 contains 15 residues. Unmatched junction bases numbered 7, after V lost 2 bases and J lost 3 bases. Germline V gene data show CDR1 as KGHSH and CDR2 as LQKENI. In nucleotides, the CDR3 is TGTGCCAGCTCACCAACGGGACTAAGAGGCTACGAGCAGTACTTC. Its translation: CASSPTGLRGYEQYF.

This rearrangement joins TRBV18 to TRBJ1-5, with D unresolved. This CDR3 has 15 residues. From germline, CDR1 is KGHSH and CDR2 LQKENI. V lost 6 bases and J 6 bases, leaving 18 bases between the germline ends. CDR3 sequence reads: CASSPGRESGQPQHF. The CDR3 bases are TGTGCCAGCTCCCCGGGCCGGGAATCGGGTCAGCCCCAGCATTTT.

The rearrangement joins TRBV6-5 to TRBJ1-1, with 12 bases matching TRBD1. The V and J ends lost 2 bases and 6 bases, in that order; junction bases with no gene match: 4. This CDR3 region has 15 residues. Germline V gives CDR1 MNHEY, CDR2 SVGAGI. The CDR3 DNA is TGTGCCAGCAGTTACCCGGGGACAGGGGGCTCTGAAGCTTTCTTT. It codes for CASSYPGTGGSEAFF.

This chain joins TRBV27 and TRBJ2-7; TRBD1 or TRBD2 may be the D gene (5 bases each). The V end lost 5 bases, the J end lost 7 bases, and 27 bases lay between the germline ends. The CDR3 is 17 amino acids. Germline assignment: CDR1 MNHEY and CDR2 SMNVEV (reference sequence). CDR3 sequence: CASSPHSPPGDPEEQYF. The DNA for the CDR3 is TGTGCCAGCAGTCCCCATTCCCCACCCGGGGACCCAGAGGAGCAGTACTTC.

This clone was observed a single time. The rearrangement joins TRBV30 to TRBJ1-5; the match to TRBD1 covers 8 bases. The V gene's germline CDR1 is GTSNPN and CDR2 SVGIG (reference sequence). The CDR3 is made up of 14 amino acids. V shed 4 bases, J shed 3 bases, and the junction held 5 bases outside the gene matches. CDR3 DNA: TGTGCCTGGAATCGACAGGGGAACAATCAGCCCCAGCATTTT. It encodes CAWNRQGNNQPQHF.

V is TRBV7-2 and J is TRBJ1-1; 11 nucleotides line up with TRBD1. The CDR3 extends over 15 amino acids. V was pared by 0 bases and J by 6 bases, with 3 bases of the junction left unmatched. Germline V gives CDR1 SGHTA, CDR2 FQGNSA. In DNA form, the CDR3 reads TGTGCCAGCAGCTTAGCGGGACAGGGGGTATCTGAAGCTTTCTTT. Amino acid sequence: CASSLAGQGVSEAFF.